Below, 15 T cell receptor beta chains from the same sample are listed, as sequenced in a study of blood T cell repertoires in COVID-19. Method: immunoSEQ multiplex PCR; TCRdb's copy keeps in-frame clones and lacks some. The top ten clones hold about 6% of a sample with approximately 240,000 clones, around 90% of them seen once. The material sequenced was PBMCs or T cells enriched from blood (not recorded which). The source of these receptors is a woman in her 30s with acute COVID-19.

The chain's CDR3 is CSASGAGGNTIYF. In DNA form, the CDR3 reads TGCAGTGCTAGTGGAGCGGGTGGAAACACCATATATTTT. The J gene is TRBJ1-3, the V gene TRBV20-1; D is undetermined. The CDR3 sequence is 13 residues long. V dropped 3 bases and J dropped 3 bases, with 9 bases sitting between them. CDR1 and CDR2 from the germline V gene are DFQATT and SNEGSKA (reference sequence).

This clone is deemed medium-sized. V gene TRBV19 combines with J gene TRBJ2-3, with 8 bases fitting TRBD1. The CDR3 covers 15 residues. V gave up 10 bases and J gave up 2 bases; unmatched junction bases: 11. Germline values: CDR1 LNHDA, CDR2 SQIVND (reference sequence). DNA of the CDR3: TGTGCCACCAGGACAGGGTTAGGGGCCACAGATACGCAGTATTTT. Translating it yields CATRTGLGATDTQYF. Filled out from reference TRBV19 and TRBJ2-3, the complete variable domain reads DGGITQSPKYLFRKEGQNVTLSCEQNLNHDAMYWYRQDPGQGLRLIYYSQIVNDFQKGDIAEGYSVSREKKESFPLTVTSAQKNPTAFYLCATRTGLGATDTQYFGPGTRLTVL.

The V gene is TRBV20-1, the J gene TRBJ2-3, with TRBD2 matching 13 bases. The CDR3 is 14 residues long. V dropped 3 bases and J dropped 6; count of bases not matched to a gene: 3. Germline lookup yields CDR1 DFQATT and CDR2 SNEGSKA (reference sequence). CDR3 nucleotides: TGCAGTGCTAGTGGACTAGCGGGGGAGGATACGCAGTATTTT. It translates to CSASGLAGEDTQYF.

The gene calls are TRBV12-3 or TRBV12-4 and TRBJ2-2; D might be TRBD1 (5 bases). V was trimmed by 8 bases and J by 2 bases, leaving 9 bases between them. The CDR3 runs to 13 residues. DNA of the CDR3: TGTGCCAGCGGGGCGGCCAACACCGGGGAGCTGTTTTTT. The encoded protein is CASGAANTGELFF.

The CDR3 here is CASTAQGNEQFF. The CDR3 DNA reads TGCGCCAGCACCGCTCAGGGTAATGAGCAGTTCTTC. The V gene is TRBV5-1, the J gene TRBJ2-1; D might be TRBD1 (5 bases). V was shortened by 6 bases and J by 7 bases, with 11 bases between the two germline ends. Germline V gene data show CDR1 as SGHRS and CDR2 as YFSETQ. The CDR3 has 12 residues.

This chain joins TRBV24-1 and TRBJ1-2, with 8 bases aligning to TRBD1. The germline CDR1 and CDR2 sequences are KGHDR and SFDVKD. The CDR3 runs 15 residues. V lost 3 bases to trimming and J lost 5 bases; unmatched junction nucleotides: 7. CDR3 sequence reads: CATSDGRQGKYGYTF. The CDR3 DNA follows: TGTGCCACCAGTGATGGGCGACAGGGGAAGTATGGCTACACCTTC.

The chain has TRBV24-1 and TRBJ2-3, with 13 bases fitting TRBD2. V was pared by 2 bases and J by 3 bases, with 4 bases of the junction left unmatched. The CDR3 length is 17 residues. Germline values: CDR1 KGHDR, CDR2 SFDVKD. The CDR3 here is CATSDSGLAGVTDTQYF. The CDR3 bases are TGTGCCACCAGTGATTCAGGACTAGCGGGGGTGACAGATACGCAGTATTTT.

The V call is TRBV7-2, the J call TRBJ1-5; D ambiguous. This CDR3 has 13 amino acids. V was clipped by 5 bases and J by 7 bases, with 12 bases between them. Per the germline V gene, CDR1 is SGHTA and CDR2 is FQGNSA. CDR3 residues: CASSIRGSQPQHF. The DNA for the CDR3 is TGTGCCAGCAGCATAAGAGGGTCCCAGCCCCAGCATTTT.

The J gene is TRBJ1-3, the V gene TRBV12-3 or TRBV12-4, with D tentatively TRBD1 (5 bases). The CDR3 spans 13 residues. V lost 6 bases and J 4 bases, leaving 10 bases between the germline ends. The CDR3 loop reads CASSSTGGNTIYF. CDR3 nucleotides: TGTGCCAGCAGCTCAACAGGAGGAAACACCATATATTTT.

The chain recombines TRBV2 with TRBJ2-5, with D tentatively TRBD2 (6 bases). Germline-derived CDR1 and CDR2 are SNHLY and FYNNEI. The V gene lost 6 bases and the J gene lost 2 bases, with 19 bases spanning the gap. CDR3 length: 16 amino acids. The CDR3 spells CASRDAGLWGQETQYF. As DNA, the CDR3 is TGTGCCAGCAGAGACGCGGGGCTATGGGGACAAGAGACCCAGTACTTC.

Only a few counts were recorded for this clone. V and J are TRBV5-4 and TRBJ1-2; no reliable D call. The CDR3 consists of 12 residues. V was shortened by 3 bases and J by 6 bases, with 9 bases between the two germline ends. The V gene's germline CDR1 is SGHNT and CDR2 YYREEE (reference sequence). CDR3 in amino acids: CASSSDWDGYTF. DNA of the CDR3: TGTGCCAGCAGCTCAGACTGGGATGGCTACACCTTC. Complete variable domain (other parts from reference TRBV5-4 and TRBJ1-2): ETGVTQSPTHLIKTRGQQVTLRCSSQSGHNTVSWYQQALGQGPQFIFQYYREEENGRGNFPPRFSGLQFPNYSSELNVNALELDDSALYLCASSSDWDGYTFGSGTRLTVV.

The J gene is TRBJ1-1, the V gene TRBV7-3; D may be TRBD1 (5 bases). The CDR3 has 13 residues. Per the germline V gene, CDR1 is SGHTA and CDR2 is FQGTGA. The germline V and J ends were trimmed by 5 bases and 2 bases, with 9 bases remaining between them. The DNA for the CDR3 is TGTGCCAGCAGCCTCGACAGCAACACTGAAGCTTTCTTT. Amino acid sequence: CASSLDSNTEAFF.

CDR3 sequence reads: CASSQEGGARGAFF. CDR3 sequence (DNA): TGTGCCAGCAGCCAAGAAGGTGGTGCCCGCGGGGCTTTCTTT. The gene calls are TRBV7-9 and TRBJ1-1; D is ambiguous. The V end lost 5 bases, the J end lost 11 bases, and 21 bases lay between the germline ends. Germline-derived CDR1 and CDR2 are SEHNR and FQNEAQ (reference sequence). The CDR3 loop spans 14 amino acids.

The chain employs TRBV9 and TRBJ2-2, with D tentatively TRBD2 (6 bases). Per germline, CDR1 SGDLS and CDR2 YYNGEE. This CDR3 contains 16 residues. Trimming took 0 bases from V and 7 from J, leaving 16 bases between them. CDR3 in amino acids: CASSVALPGVSGELFF. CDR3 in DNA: TGTGCCAGCAGCGTAGCTTTACCGGGGGTGAGCGGGGAGCTGTTTTTT.

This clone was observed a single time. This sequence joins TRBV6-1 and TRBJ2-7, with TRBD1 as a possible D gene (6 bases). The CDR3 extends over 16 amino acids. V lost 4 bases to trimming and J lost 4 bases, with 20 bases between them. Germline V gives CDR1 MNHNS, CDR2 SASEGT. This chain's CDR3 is CASSAIGSGVEYEQYF. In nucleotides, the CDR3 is TGTGCCAGCAGTGCCATAGGGTCAGGGGTGGAATACGAGCAGTACTTC.